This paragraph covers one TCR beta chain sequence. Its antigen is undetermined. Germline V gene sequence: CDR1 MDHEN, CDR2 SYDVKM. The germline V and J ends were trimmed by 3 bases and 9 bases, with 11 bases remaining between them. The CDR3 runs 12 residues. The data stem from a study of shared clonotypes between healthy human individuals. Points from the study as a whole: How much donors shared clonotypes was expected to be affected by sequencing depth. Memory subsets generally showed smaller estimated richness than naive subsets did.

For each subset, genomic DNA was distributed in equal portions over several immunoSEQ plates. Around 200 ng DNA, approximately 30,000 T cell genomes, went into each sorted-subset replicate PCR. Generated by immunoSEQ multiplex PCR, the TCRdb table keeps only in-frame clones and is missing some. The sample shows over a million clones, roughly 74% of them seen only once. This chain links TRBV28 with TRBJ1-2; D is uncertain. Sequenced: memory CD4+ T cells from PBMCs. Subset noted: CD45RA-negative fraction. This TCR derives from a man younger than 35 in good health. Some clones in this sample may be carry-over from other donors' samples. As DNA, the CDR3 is TGTGCCAGCAGTTTTCCGGGTAAGAGCTACACCTTC. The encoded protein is CASSFPGKSYTF.